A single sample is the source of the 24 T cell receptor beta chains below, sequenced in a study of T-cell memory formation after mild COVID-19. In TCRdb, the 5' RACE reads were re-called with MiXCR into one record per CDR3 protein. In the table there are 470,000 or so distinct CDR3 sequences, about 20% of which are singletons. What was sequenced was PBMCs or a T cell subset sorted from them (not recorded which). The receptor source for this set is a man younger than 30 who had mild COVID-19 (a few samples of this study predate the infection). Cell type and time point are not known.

The DNA for the CDR3 is TGTGCCAGCAGTGCCGGGACGGGGGGGGTGAATGAGCAGTTCTTC. This translates into CASSAGTGGVNEQFF. V gene TRBV6-4 combines with J gene TRBJ2-1, with 8 bases matching TRBD2. V was clipped by 4 bases and J by 7 bases; unmatched bases: 9. CDR3 size: 15 residues. CDR1 and CDR2 (germline): MRHNA, SNTAGT.

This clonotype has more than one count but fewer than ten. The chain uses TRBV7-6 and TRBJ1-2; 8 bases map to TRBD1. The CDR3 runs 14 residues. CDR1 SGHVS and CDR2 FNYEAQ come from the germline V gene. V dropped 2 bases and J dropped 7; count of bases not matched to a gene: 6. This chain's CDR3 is CASSLTGGKGGYTF. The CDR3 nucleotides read TGTGCCAGCAGCTTAACAGGGGGAAAAGGTGGCTACACCTTC.

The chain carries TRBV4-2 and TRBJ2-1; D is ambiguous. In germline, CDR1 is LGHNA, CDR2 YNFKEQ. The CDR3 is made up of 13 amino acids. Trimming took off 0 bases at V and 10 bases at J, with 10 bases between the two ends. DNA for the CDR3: TGTGCCAGCAGCCAAGATCTGGGCAGGGAGCAGTTCTTC. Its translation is CASSQDLGREQFF.

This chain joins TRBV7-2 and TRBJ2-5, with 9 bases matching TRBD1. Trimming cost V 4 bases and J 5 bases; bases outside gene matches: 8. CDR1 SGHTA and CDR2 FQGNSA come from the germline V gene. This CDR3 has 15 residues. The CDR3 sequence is CASSYDRGTGETQYF. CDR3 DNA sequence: TGTGCCAGCAGCTACGACAGGGGGACGGGGGAGACCCAGTACTTC.

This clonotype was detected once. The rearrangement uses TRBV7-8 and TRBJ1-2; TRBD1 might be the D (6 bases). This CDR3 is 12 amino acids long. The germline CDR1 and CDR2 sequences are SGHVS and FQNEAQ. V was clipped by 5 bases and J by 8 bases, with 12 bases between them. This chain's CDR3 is CASSTGGGGYTF. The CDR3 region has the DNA TGTGCCAGCAGCACCGGGGGGGGCGGCTACACCTTC.

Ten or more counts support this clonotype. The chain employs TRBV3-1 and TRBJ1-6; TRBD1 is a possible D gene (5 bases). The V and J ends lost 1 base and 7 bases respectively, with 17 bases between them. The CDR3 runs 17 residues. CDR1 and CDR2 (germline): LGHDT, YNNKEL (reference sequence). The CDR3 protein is CASSQVSFGTSNSPLHF. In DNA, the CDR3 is TGTGCCAGCAGCCAAGTAAGCTTTGGGACGAGCAATTCACCCCTCCACTTT.

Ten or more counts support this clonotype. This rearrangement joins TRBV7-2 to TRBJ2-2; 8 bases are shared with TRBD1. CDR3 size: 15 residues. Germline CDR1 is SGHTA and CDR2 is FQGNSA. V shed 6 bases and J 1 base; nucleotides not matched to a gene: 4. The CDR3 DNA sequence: TGTGCCAGCAGGACCGGGACAGGGAACACCGGGGAGCTGTTTTTT. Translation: CASRTGTGNTGELFF.

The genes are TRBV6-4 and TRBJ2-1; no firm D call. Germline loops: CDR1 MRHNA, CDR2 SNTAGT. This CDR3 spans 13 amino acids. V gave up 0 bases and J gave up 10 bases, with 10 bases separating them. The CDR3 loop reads CASSDSGVGEQFF. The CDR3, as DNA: TGTGCCAGCAGTGACTCTGGGGTGGGGGAGCAGTTCTTC.

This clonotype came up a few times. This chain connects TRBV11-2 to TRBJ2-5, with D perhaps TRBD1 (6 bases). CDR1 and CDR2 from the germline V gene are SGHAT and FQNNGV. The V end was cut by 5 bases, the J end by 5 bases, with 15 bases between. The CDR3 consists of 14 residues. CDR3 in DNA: TGTGCCAGCAGCCCGGGCCCTAGGGGGGAGACCCAGTACTTC. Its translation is CASSPGPRGETQYF.

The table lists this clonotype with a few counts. For the CDR3, the DNA is TGTGCCAGCAGCTTAGAATTAACAGATACGCAGTATTTT. The encoded protein is CASSLELTDTQYF. V gene TRBV7-3 combines with J gene TRBJ2-3, with no clear D. CDR1 is SGHTA and CDR2 is FQGTGA in the germline V gene. The CDR3 contains 13 residues. V was cut by 2 bases and J by 3 bases, with 6 bases left in between.

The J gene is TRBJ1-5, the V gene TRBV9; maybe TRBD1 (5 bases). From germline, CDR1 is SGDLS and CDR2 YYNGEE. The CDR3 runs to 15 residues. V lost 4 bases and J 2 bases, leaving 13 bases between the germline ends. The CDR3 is CASSPRDYGNQPQHF. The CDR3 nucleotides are TGTGCCAGCAGCCCTCGGGACTACGGCAATCAGCCCCAGCATTTT.

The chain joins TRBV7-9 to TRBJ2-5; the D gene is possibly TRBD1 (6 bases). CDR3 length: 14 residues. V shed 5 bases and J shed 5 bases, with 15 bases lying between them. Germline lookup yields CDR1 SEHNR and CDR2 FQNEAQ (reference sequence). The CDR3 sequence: CASSPTGLVETQYF. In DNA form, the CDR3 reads TGTGCCAGCAGCCCTACAGGGCTAGTGGAGACCCAGTACTTC.

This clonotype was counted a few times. CDR3 bases: TGTGCCAGCAGCCAAAGGCATACAGGGGCCTCCGACACAGATACGCAGTATTTT. This sequence encodes CASSQRHTGASDTDTQYF. This chain links TRBV5-8 with TRBJ2-3, with 7 nucleotides matching TRBD1. Trimming at V came to 4 bases and at J to 2 bases, leaving 16 bases not matched to a gene. This CDR3 contains 18 residues. The V gene's germline CDR1 is SGHTS and CDR2 YDEGEE.

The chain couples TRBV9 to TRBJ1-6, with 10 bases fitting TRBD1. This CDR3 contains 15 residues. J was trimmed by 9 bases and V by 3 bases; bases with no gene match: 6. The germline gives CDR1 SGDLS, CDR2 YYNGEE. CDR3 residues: CASSGRDRGISPLHF. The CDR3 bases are TGTGCCAGCAGCGGCCGGGACAGGGGTATTTCACCCCTCCACTTT.

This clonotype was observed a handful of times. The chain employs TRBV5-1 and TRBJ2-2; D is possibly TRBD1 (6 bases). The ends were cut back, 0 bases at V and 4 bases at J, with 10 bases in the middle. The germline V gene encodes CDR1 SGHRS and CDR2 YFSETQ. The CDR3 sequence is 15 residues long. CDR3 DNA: TGCGCCAGCAGCTTGGCCACAGGGAGCACCGGGGAGCTGTTTTTT. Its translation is CASSLATGSTGELFF.

The CDR3 protein is CASSFARVQETQYF. CDR3 nucleotides: TGTGCCAGCAGCTTTGCCCGGGTACAAGAGACCCAGTACTTC. V is TRBV5-4 and J is TRBJ2-5; D is undetermined. V shed 2 bases and J shed 2 bases, with 10 bases lying between them. The CDR3 is made up of 14 amino acids. Per germline, CDR1 SGHNT and CDR2 YYREEE (reference sequence).

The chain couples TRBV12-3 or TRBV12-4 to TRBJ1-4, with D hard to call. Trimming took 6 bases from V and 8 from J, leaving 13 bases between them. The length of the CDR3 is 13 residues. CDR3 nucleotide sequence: TGTGCCAGCAGATCCGGGAGCGCAGAAAAACTGTTTTTT. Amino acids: CASRSGSAEKLFF.

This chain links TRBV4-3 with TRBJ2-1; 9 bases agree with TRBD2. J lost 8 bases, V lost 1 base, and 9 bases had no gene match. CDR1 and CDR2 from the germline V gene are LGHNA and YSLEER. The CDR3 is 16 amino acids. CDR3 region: CASSQGVGGGADEQFF. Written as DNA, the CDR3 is TGCGCCAGCAGCCAAGGTGTAGGCGGGGGGGCAGATGAGCAGTTCTTC.

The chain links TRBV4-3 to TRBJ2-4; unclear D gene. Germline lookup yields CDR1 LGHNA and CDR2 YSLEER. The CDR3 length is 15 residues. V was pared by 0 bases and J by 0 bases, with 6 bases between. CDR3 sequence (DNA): TGCGCCAGCAGCCAAGACTTTCTAGCCAAAAACATTCAGTACTTC. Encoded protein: CASSQDFLAKNIQYF.

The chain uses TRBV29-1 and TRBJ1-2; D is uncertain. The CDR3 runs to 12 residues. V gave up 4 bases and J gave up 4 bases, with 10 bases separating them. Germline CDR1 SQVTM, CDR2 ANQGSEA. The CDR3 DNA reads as TGCAGCGTTGTAAGGGTTAGCTATGGCTACACCTTC. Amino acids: CSVVRVSYGYTF.

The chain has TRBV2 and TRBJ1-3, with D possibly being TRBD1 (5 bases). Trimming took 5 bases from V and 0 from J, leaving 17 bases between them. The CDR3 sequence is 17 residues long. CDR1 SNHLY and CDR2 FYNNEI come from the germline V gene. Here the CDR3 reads CASSNQVGRSSGNTIYF. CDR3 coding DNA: TGTGCCAGCAGTAACCAGGTGGGACGGAGCTCTGGAAACACCATATATTTT. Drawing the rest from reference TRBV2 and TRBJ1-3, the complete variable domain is EPEVTQTPSHQVTQMGQEVILRCVPISNHLYFYWYRQILGQKVEFLVSFYNNEISEKSEIFDDQFSVERPDGSNFTLKIRSTKLEDSAMYFCASSNQVGRSSGNTIYFGEGSWLTVV.

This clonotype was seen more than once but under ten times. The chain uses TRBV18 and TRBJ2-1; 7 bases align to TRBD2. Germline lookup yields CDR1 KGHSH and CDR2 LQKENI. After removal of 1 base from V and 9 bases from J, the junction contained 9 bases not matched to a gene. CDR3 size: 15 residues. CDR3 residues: CASSPRRALAGEQFF. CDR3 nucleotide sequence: TGTGCCAGCTCACCACGTCGGGCGTTAGCGGGTGAGCAGTTCTTC.

The chain's CDR3 is CASSQQGGYEQYF. CDR3 DNA: TGTGCCAGCAGCCAACAAGGCGGGTACGAGCAGTACTTC. V and J are TRBV3-1 and TRBJ2-7, with D perhaps TRBD2 (5 bases). V lost 2 bases to trimming and J lost 4 bases, with 9 bases between them. This CDR3 contains 13 residues. CDR1 LGHDT and CDR2 YNNKEL come from the germline V gene (reference sequence).

The CDR3 region has the DNA TGCAGTGCTTATCCTCTATACCGACAGGGTGGTGAAAAACTGTTTTTT. Translation gives CSAYPLYRQGGEKLFF. The chain has TRBV20-1 and TRBJ1-4, with 7 bases that match TRBD1. The CDR3 has 16 amino acids. Trimming at V came to 5 bases and at J to 7 bases, leaving 16 bases not matched to a gene. Germline loops: CDR1 DFQATT, CDR2 SNEGSKA (reference sequence).